Below are 12 T cell receptor beta chains sequenced from a single sample in a study of technical replicates of blood from several donors. The protocol was immunoSEQ multiplex PCR, while the TCRdb copy is restricted to in-frame clones and leaves out a portion. The table has around 15,000 clones, approximately 80% seen once; the top ten hold approximately 13%. The sample comprised PBMCs. These receptors came from a human donor in good health.

This clone was seen only a few times. The CDR3 DNA is TGTGCCAGCAGCATTTCGGGACAGGATTACTACGAGCAGTACTTC. Residues: CASSISGQDYYEQYF. V usage is TRBV27 and J usage is TRBJ2-7; TRBD1 aligns across 8 bases. V lost 6 bases to trimming and J lost 3 bases; unmatched junction nucleotides: 10. This CDR3 region has 15 residues. The V gene's germline CDR1 is MNHEY and CDR2 SMNVEV (reference sequence).

The chain carries TRBV27 and TRBJ1-1; no clear D gene. This CDR3 spans 15 amino acids. Trimming took off 5 bases at V and 3 bases at J, with 16 bases between the two ends. Germline CDR1 is MNHEY and CDR2 is SMNVEV (reference sequence). The CDR3 nucleotides are TGTGCCAGCAGTGGAGGGAGTTTCGGCGACACTGAAGCTTTCTTT. Its translation is CASSGGSFGDTEAFF.

The chain combines TRBV19 with TRBJ2-3; 9 positions agree with TRBD1. The CDR3 has 10 residues. V lost 9 bases and J lost 9; bases outside the gene matches: 1. CDR1 and CDR2 (germline): LNHDA, SQIVND (reference sequence). CDR3 in DNA: TGTGCCAGCGGACAGGGGACGCAGTATTTT. Its protein product is CASGQGTQYF.

V gene TRBV6-1 combines with J gene TRBJ2-3, with 7 bases fitting TRBD1. In germline, CDR1 is MNHNS, CDR2 SASEGT. V was clipped by 3 bases and J by 5 bases; unmatched bases: 11. This CDR3 comprises 16 residues. The CDR3 reads CASSDLPGQNLDTQYF. In DNA, the CDR3 is TGTGCCAGCAGTGACCTGCCGGGACAGAACTTAGATACGCAGTATTTT.

Comments on this clone: Relative to the germline gene, one junction end is altered; a read error may explain this. The chain links TRBV5-1 to TRBJ2-7; 9 bases match TRBD1. The CDR3 spans 13 residues. The germline V gene has CDR1 SGHRS and CDR2 YFSETQ. The CDR3 DNA reads as TGCGCCAGCAACTTGGGACAGGGCTACGAGCAGTACTTC. It translates to CASNLGQGYEQYF.

The CDR3 protein is CASSTSSGDIYGYTF. CDR3 bases: TGCGCCAGCAGCACCTCAAGCGGGGATATCTATGGCTACACCTTC. V gene TRBV5-1 combines with J gene TRBJ1-2; D is unresolved. Per germline, CDR1 SGHRS and CDR2 YFSETQ. The CDR3 totals 15 residues. Trimming removed 4 bases from V and 4 bases from J, with 17 bases in between.

CDR3 coding DNA: TGTGCCAGCAGCAAATACGGGGGACAGTCCTACGAGCAGTACTTC. It is translated as CASSKYGGQSYEQYF. The chain uses TRBV7-9 and TRBJ2-7; D is possibly TRBD1 (7 bases). Trimming took 5 bases from V and 1 from J, leaving 15 bases between them. CDR3 length: 15 residues. Germline V gives CDR1 SEHNR, CDR2 FQNEAQ (reference sequence).

The V call is TRBV15, the J call TRBJ2-2; 7 bases are shared with TRBD1. Trimming removed 0 bases from V and 2 bases from J; junction bases left unmatched: 6. This CDR3 comprises 17 residues. Germline V gives CDR1 LNHNV, CDR2 YYDKDF (reference sequence). The DNA of the CDR3 is TGTGCCACCAGCAGAGATTTTGAGGGGGCCAACACCGGGGAGCTGTTTTTT. It codes for CATSRDFEGANTGELFF.

The CDR3: CATSRDKATAETQYF. CDR3 sequence (DNA): TGTGCCACCAGCAGAGATAAGGCAACAGCAGAGACCCAGTACTTC. The chain couples TRBV15 to TRBJ2-5; no definite D call. The CDR3 runs to 15 residues. Germline V lookup: CDR1 LNHNV, CDR2 YYDKDF (reference sequence). Trimming removed 0 bases at V and 4 bases at J, with 12 bases between.

This clone was counted a single time. The chain couples TRBV6-4 to TRBJ1-1, with D perhaps TRBD1 (6 bases). Germline V CDR1 and CDR2: MRHNA, SNTAGT. The CDR3 spans 13 residues. V lost 3 bases, J lost 5 bases, and 10 bases lay in between. The CDR3 bases are TGTGCCAGCAGTGAGGGGGCGCGTACTGAAGCTTTCTTT. Translating gives CASSEGARTEAFF.

The J gene is TRBJ2-1, the V gene TRBV28; no clear D. Trimming removed 6 bases from V and 5 bases from J, with 5 bases in between. This CDR3 has 11 residues. The V gene's germline CDR1 is MDHEN and CDR2 SYDVKM. The DNA for the CDR3 is TGTGCCAGCAGGGCAAACAATGAGCAGTTCTTC. Protein: CASRANNEQFF.

The chain employs TRBV5-1 and TRBJ2-1; 7 bases are a match to TRBD2. The length of the CDR3 is 14 residues. The V gene's germline CDR1 is SGHRS and CDR2 YFSETQ. After removal of 4 bases from V and 10 bases from J, the junction contained 11 bases not matched to a gene. The CDR3 nucleotides are TGCGCCAGCAGCATTCCCGGGACTAACTACGAGCAGTTCTTC. It encodes CASSIPGTNYEQFF.